The present T cell receptor beta chain was sequenced within a study of monozygotic twins with inflammatory bowel disease. Study-wide points: Lower TCRbeta diversity (inverse Simpson) was seen in IBD patients than in healthy co-twins. No one strong IBD-associated signal or clonotype was supported.

Template switching was used to attach UMIs, which incorporated a 6-nucleotide sample barcode. TCRdb re-analyzed the 5' RACE reads; it lists each CDR3 protein once, without DNA. Its clone listing holds a few hundred thousand distinct CDR3 sequences. Every donor provided one blood sample measuring less than 3 ml. A note on this clonotype: Its matching antigen is unknown.

The CDR3 runs to 14 residues. Looked up from germline, CDR1 is MDHEN and CDR2 is SYDVKM. The chain carries TRBV28 and TRBJ1-5. The receptor comes from a human donor with ulcerative colitis or Crohn's disease, or a healthy co-twin of an affected twin (not recorded which). Sequenced material: blood. The CDR3 is CASCLLDLNQPQHF.